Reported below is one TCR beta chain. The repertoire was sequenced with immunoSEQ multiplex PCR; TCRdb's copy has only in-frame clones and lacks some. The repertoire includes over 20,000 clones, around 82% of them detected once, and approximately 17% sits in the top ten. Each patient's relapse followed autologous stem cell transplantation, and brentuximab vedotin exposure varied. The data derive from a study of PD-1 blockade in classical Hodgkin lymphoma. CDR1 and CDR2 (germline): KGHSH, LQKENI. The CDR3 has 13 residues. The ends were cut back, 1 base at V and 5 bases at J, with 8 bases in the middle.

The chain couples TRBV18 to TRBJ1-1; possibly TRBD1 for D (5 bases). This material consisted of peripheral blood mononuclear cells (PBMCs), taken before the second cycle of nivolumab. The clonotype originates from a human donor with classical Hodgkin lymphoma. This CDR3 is CASSPLGRTEAFF. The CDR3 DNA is TGTGCCAGCTCACCACTGGGACGAACTGAAGCTTTCTTT.